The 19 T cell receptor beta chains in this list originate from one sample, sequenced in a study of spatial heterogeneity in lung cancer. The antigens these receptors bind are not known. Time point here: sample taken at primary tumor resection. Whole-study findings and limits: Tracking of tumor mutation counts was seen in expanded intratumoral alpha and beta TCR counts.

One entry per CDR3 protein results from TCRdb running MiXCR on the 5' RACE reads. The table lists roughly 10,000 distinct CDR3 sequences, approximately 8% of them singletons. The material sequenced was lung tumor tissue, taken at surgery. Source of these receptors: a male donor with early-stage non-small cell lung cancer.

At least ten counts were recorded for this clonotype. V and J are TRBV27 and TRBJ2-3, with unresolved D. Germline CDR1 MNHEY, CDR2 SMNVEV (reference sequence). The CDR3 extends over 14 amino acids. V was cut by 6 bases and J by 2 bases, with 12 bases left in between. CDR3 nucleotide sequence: TGTGCCAGCAGGCGAGACCCTTTCACAGATACGCAGTATTTT. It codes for CASRRDPFTDTQYF.

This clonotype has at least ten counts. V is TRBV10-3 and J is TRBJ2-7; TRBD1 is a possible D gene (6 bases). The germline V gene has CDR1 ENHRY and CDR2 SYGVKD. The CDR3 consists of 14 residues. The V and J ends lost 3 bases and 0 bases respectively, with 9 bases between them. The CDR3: CAISDQDSSYEQYF. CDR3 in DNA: TGTGCCATCAGTGACCAGGACAGCTCCTACGAGCAGTACTTC.

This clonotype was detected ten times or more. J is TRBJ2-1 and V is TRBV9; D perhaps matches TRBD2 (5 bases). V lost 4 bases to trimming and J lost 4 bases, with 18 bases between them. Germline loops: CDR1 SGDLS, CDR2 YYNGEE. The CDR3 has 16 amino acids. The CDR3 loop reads CASSPPRGYRYNEQFF. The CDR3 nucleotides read TGTGCCAGCAGCCCTCCCCGGGGTTACAGATACAATGAGCAGTTCTTC.

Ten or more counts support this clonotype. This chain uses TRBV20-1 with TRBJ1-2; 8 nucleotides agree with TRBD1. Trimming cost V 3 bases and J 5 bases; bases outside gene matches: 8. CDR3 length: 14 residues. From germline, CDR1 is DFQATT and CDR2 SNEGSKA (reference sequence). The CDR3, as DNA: TGCAGTGCTAGCCCGAAAACAGGGGGATATGGCTACACCTTC. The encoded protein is CSASPKTGGYGYTF.

CDR3 bases: TGTGCCAGCGAAGGAAACGGTCGGCGGTCCTACAATGAGCAGTTCTTC. This encodes CASEGNGRRSYNEQFF. V gene TRBV5-4 combines with J gene TRBJ2-1; D not resolved. The length of the CDR3 is 16 residues. Germline V gene lookup returns CDR1 SGHNT and CDR2 YYREEE (reference sequence). Trimming pared 7 bases from V and 1 base from J, leaving 18 bases between. The full variable domain, with the rest looked up from reference TRBV5-4 and TRBJ2-1, is ETGVTQSPTHLIKTRGQQVTLRCSSQSGHNTVSWYQQALGQGPQFIFQYYREEENGRGNFPPRFSGLQFPNYSSELNVNALELDDSALYLCASEGNGRRSYNEQFFGPGTRLTVL.

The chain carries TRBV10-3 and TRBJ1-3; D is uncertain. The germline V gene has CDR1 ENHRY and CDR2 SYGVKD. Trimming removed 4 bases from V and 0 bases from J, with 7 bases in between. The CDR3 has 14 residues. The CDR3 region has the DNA TGTGCCATCAGTGGGGCTTCCTCTGGAAACACCATATATTTT. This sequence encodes CAISGASSGNTIYF.

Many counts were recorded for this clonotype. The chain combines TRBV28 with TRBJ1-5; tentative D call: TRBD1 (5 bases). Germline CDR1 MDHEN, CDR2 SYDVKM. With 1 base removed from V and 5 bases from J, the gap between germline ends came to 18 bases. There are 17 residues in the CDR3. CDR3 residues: CASSLLILRDADQPQHF. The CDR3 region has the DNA TGTGCCAGCAGTTTATTGATCCTACGGGACGCAGATCAGCCCCAGCATTTT.

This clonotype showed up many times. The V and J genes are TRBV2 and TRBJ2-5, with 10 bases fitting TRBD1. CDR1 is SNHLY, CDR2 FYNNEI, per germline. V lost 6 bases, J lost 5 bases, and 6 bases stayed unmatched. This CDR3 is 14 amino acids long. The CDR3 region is CASRRTGGDETQYF. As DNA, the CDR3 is TGTGCCAGCAGGAGGACAGGGGGGGATGAGACCCAGTACTTC.

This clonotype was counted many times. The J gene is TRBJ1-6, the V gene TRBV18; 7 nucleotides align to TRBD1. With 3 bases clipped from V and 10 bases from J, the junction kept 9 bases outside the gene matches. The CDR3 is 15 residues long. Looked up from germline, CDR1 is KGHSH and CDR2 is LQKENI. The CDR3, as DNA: TGTGCCAGCTCACCTACAGAGGGGGCAGAATCACCCCTCCACTTT. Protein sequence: CASSPTEGAESPLHF.

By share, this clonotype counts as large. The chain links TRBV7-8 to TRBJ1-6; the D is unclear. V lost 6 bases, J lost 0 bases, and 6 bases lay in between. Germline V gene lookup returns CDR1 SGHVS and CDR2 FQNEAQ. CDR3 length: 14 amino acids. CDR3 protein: CASSRSSYNSPLHF. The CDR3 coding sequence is TGTGCCAGCAGTAGGAGCTCCTATAATTCACCCCTCCACTTT.

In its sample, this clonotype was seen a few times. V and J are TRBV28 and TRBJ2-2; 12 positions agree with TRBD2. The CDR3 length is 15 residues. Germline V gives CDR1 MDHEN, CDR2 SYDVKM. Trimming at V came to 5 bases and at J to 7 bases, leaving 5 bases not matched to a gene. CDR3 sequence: CASSMTSGRGGELFF. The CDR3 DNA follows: TGTGCCAGCAGTATGACTAGCGGGAGAGGCGGGGAGCTGTTTTTT.

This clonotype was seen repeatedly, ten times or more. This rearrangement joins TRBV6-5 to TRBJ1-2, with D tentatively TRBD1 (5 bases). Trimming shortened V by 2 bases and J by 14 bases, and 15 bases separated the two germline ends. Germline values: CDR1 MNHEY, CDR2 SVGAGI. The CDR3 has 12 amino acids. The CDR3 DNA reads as TGTGCCAGCAGTTACGGGACCGCCTTTTGGACCTTC. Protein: CASSYGTAFWTF.

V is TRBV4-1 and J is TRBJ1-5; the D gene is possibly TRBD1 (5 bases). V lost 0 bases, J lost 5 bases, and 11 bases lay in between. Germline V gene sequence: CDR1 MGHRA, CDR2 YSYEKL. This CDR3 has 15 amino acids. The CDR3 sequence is CASSQEGAGYQPQHF. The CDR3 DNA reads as TGCGCCAGCAGCCAAGAAGGGGCGGGGTATCAGCCCCAGCATTTT.

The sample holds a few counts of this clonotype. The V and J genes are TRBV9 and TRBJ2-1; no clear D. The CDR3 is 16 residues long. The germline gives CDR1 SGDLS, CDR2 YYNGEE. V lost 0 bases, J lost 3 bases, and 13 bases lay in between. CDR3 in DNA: TGTGCCAGCAGCGTAGTTCCAGCGCCCCACTACAATGAGCAGTTCTTC. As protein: CASSVVPAPHYNEQFF.

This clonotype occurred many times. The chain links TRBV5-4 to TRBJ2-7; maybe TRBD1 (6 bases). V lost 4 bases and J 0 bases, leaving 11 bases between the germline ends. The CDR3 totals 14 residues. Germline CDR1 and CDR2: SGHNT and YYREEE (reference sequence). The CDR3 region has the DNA TGTGCCAGCAGCAAAGACAGGAGCTCCTACGAGCAGTACTTC. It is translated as CASSKDRSSYEQYF.

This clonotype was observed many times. The CDR3, as DNA: TGTGCCAGCAGTTACTTGCAGGGGAGAGTCGAGCAGTACTTC. Translating gives CASSYLQGRVEQYF. V gene TRBV6-6 combines with J gene TRBJ2-7; tentative D call: TRBD1 (6 bases). The V gene lost 1 base and the J gene lost 6 bases, with 13 bases spanning the gap. CDR1 and CDR2 from the germline V gene are MNHNY and SVGAGI (reference sequence). CDR3 length: 14 residues.

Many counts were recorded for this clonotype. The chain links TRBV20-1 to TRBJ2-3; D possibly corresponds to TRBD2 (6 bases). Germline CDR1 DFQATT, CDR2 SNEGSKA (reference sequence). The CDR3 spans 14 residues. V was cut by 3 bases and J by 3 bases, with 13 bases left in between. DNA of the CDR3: TGCAGTGCTAGCGGAGGGGCAGGTACAGATACGCAGTATTTT. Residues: CSASGGAGTDTQYF.

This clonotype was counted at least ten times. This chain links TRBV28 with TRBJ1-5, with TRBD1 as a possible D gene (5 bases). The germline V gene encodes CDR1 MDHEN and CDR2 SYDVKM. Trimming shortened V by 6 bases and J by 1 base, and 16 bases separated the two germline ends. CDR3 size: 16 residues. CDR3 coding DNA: TGTGCCAGCAGCTCATGGGACGTGGAGAGCAATCAGCCCCAGCATTTT. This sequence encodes CASSSWDVESNQPQHF.

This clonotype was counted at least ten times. The CDR3 loop reads CSARPGRVNYGYTF. CDR3 sequence (DNA): TGCAGTGCTAGACCCGGACGGGTTAACTATGGCTACACCTTC. The V and J genes are TRBV20-1 and TRBJ1-2; no definite D call. The V end was cut by 2 bases, the J end by 1 base, with 11 bases between. There are 14 residues in the CDR3. The germline gives CDR1 DFQATT, CDR2 SNEGSKA (reference sequence).